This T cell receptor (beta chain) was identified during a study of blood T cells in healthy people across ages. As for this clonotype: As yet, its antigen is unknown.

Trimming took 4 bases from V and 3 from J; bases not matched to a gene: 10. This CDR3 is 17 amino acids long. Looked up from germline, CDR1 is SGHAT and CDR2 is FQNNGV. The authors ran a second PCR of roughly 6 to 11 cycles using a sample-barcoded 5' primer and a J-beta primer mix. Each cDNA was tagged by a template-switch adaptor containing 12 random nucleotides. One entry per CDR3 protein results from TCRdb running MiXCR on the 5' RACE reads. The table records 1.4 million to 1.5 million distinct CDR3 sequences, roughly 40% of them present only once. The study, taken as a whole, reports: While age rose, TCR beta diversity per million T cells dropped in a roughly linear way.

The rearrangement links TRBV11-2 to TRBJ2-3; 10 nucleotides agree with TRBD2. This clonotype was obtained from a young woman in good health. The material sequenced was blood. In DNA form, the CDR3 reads TGTGCCAGCAGCTACACCCCGCTAGCGGGAGAAACAGATACGCAGTATTTT. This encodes CASSYTPLAGETDTQYF.